Below are 20 T cell receptor beta chains sequenced from a single sample in a study of cytomegalovirus exposure and HLA in healthy donors. Primers included in the PCR were 60 Vbeta and 13 Jbeta primers. TCRdb keeps only in-frame clones here, not all; method: immunoSEQ multiplex PCR. Of approximately 150,000 clones in the sample, about three quarters were seen once. The sample was PBMCs. These receptors were taken from a woman in her thirties or forties in good health and CMV-seropositive.

With regard to this clone: The same CDR3 is also encoded by other DNA sequences in this sample. The V and J genes are TRBV5-1 and TRBJ1-2, with D maybe TRBD1 (6 bases). From germline, CDR1 is SGHRS and CDR2 YFSETQ. The CDR3 has 15 residues. The V end lost 4 bases, the J end lost 3 bases, and 16 bases lay between the germline ends. CDR3 DNA sequence: TGCGCCAGCAGCGATGGACAGTTTACCTACTATGGCTACACCTTC. Its translation: CASSDGQFTYYGYTF.

J is TRBJ2-2 and V is TRBV5-1; the match to TRBD1 covers 7 bases. CDR1 SGHRS and CDR2 YFSETQ come from the germline V gene. The CDR3 totals 15 residues. Unmatched junction bases numbered 5, after V lost 6 bases and J lost 0 bases. The CDR3 nucleotides are TGCGCCAGCACCGGGGACAGCGCGAACACCGGGGAGCTGTTTTTT. Translating gives CASTGDSANTGELFF.

Turning to this clone: Germline and junction disagree at one end, which may indicate a read error. V and J are TRBV9 and TRBJ2-3; maybe TRBD2 (6 bases). CDR3 length equals 14 residues. CDR1 and CDR2 from the germline V gene are SGDLS and YYNGEE. CDR3 in amino acids: CASSAEGSTDTQYF. CDR3 DNA: TGTGCCAGCAGCGCGGAGGGGAGCACCGATACGCAGTATTTT.

This chain uses TRBV7-2 with TRBJ2-7, with TRBD2 identical over 13 bases. V shed 4 bases and J 8 bases; nucleotides not matched to a gene: 5. CDR1 is SGHTA, CDR2 FQGNSA, per germline. The length of the CDR3 is 14 residues. As DNA, the CDR3 is TGTGCCAGCAGCTCTCGGACTAGCGGGAGCCAGCAGTACTTC. Protein sequence: CASSSRTSGSQQYF. Looking up the rest from reference TRBV7-2 and TRBJ2-7 gives the full variable domain: GAGVSQSPSNKVTEKGKDVELRCDPISGHTALYWYRQSLGQGLEFLIYFQGNSAPDKSGLPSDRFSAERTGGSVSTLTIQRTQQEDSAVYLCASSSRTSGSQQYFGPGTRLTVT.

J is TRBJ2-3 and V is TRBV2; 9 bases align to TRBD2. The V gene's germline CDR1 is SNHLY and CDR2 FYNNEI. V shed 6 bases and J 0 bases; nucleotides not matched to a gene: 7. The CDR3 runs 16 residues. CDR3 sequence reads: CASSRISGGSTDTQYF. As DNA, the CDR3 is TGTGCCAGCAGCAGGATAAGCGGGGGGAGCACAGATACGCAGTATTTT.

Concerning this clone itself: Other DNA sequences from this sample encode an identical CDR3 as well. J is TRBJ1-2 and V is TRBV28; D call uncertain. Germline V gene sequence: CDR1 MDHEN, CDR2 SYDVKM. There are 12 residues in the CDR3. With 2 bases removed from V and 6 bases from J, the gap between germline ends came to 7 bases. CDR3 sequence: CASSLRGNGYTF. The CDR3 nucleotides are TGTGCCAGCAGTTTACGGGGAAATGGCTACACCTTC.

The genes are TRBV9 and TRBJ2-7, with D unresolved. The CDR3 sequence is 14 residues long. Germline lookup yields CDR1 SGDLS and CDR2 YYNGEE. Trimming shortened V by 0 bases and J by 0 bases, and 7 bases separated the two germline ends. CDR3: CASSVGTDSYEQYF. The CDR3 bases are TGTGCCAGCAGCGTAGGTACAGACTCCTACGAGCAGTACTTC.

The CDR3 DNA reads TGCGCCAGCAGCTTGGAGGCAGGGTGGAAATACGAGCAGTACTTC. This encodes CASSLEAGWKYEQYF. This chain connects TRBV5-1 to TRBJ2-7; D is perhaps TRBD1 (5 bases). CDR1 and CDR2 (germline): SGHRS, YFSETQ. This CDR3 contains 15 residues. V was clipped by 0 bases and J by 4 bases, with 14 bases between them.

The genes are TRBV19 and TRBJ2-7; perhaps TRBD1 as D (8 bases). Trimming left V 5 bases short and J 4 bases short, with 18 bases between. The CDR3 has 15 amino acids. CDR1 LNHDA and CDR2 SQIVND come from the germline V gene (reference sequence). The CDR3 reads CASSREDRVGYEQYF. As DNA, the CDR3 is TGTGCCAGTAGTCGGGAGGACAGGGTCGGGTACGAGCAGTACTTC. Drawing the rest from reference TRBV19 and TRBJ2-7, the complete variable domain is DGGITQSPKYLFRKEGQNVTLSCEQNLNHDAMYWYRQDPGQGLRLIYYSQIVNDFQKGDIAEGYSVSREKKESFPLTVTSAQKNPTAFYLCASSREDRVGYEQYFGPGTRLTVT.

The chain recombines TRBV28 with TRBJ1-2, with D possibly TRBD1 on 6 matching bases. The germline gives CDR1 MDHEN, CDR2 SYDVKM. The length of the CDR3 is 18 residues. The V and J ends lost 1 base and 5 bases respectively, with 23 bases between them. This CDR3 is CASSLSGDTQGDGYGYTF. In nucleotides, the CDR3 is TGTGCCAGCAGTTTATCCGGGGACACGCAGGGTGATGGGTATGGCTACACCTTC.

The chain carries TRBV4-1 and TRBJ2-6, with D possibly TRBD2 on 6 matching bases. The CDR3 contains 16 residues. CDR1 and CDR2 from the germline V gene are MGHRA and YSYEKL. V lost 2 bases and J lost 0, with 8 bases in between. The CDR3 coding sequence is TGCGCCAGCAGCCAATGGGGGGACTCTGGGGCCAACGTCCTGACTTTC. Its translation is CASSQWGDSGANVLTF.

The CDR3 DNA sequence: TGTGCCAGCAGCGTAGGCAGCGGGGGCACAGATACGCAGTATTTT. Translation gives CASSVGSGGTDTQYF. The rearrangement uses TRBV9 and TRBJ2-3; TRBD2 matches at 7 bases. J lost 1 base, V lost 0 bases, and 2 bases had no gene match. This CDR3 comprises 15 residues. CDR1 is SGDLS and CDR2 is YYNGEE in the germline V gene. The whole variable domain, remainder taken from reference TRBV9 and TRBJ2-3, is DSGVTQTPKHLITATGQRVTLRCSPRSGDLSVYWYQQSLDQGLQFLIQYYNGEERAKGNILERFSAQQFPDLHSELNLSSLELGDSALYFCASSVGSGGTDTQYFGPGTRLTVL.

This clone has just a few counts. This rearrangement joins TRBV6-1 to TRBJ2-7; no reliable D call. The CDR3 length is 14 residues. CDR1 is MNHNS, CDR2 SASEGT, per germline. The ends were cut back, 10 bases at V and 4 bases at J, with 20 bases in the middle. The CDR3 here is CATSIGLGRYEQYF. The CDR3, as DNA: TGTGCCACCTCCATTGGGCTGGGCAGGTACGAGCAGTACTTC.

The rearrangement links TRBV27 to TRBJ1-5, with unresolved D. The germline V gene has CDR1 MNHEY and CDR2 SMNVEV (reference sequence). CDR3 length: 13 residues. The ends were cut back, 4 bases at V and 2 bases at J, with 6 bases in the middle. The CDR3 region is CASSSAGNQPQHF. The CDR3 DNA follows: TGTGCCAGCAGTTCCGCGGGCAATCAGCCCCAGCATTTT.

The chain links TRBV6-4 to TRBJ1-2, with D possibly TRBD1 on 6 matching bases. CDR1 is MRHNA and CDR2 is SNTAGT in the germline V gene. CDR3 size: 13 residues. Trimming pared 2 bases from V and 4 bases from J, leaving 8 bases between. The CDR3 loop is CASSDGGGYGYTF. CDR3 bases: TGTGCCAGCAGTGACGGGGGCGGCTATGGCTACACCTTC.

The chain carries TRBV18 and TRBJ1-2, with D perhaps matching TRBD1 (5 bases). The V and J ends lost 0 bases and 7 bases respectively, with 21 bases between them. CDR3 size: 17 residues. Germline-derived CDR1 and CDR2 are KGHSH and LQKENI. The CDR3, as DNA: TGTGCCAGCTCACCACCGTCAGGGAGGTGGACAAGTGGTGGCTACACCTTC. This codes for CASSPPSGRWTSGGYTF. Combining the CDR3 with reference TRBV18 and TRBJ1-2 gives the whole variable domain NAGVMQNPRHLVRRRGQEARLRCSPMKGHSHVYWYRQLPEEGLKFMVYLQKENIIDESGMPKERFSAEFPKEGPSILRIQQVVRGDSAAYFCASSPPSGRWTSGGYTFGSGTRLTVV.

The gene calls are TRBV5-1 and TRBJ2-1; 10 bases are shared with TRBD2. Per the germline V gene, CDR1 is SGHRS and CDR2 is YFSETQ. This CDR3 has 18 residues. After removal of 3 bases from V and 4 bases from J, the junction contained 13 bases not matched to a gene. The CDR3 protein is CASSSSGASGRGYNEQFF. The CDR3 DNA sequence: TGCGCCAGCAGCTCCTCGGGGGCTAGCGGGAGAGGATACAATGAGCAGTTCTTC.

The V and J genes are TRBV4-1 and TRBJ2-5, with D unresolved. The DNA end lines up better with TRBJ2-7; the J call may be wrong. Per germline, CDR1 MGHRA and CDR2 YSYEKL. The CDR3 runs to 15 residues. The CDR3 loop reads CASSQEYGSTYEQYF. The CDR3 DNA reads as TGCGCCAGCAGCCAAGAATACGGGTCAACCTACGAGCAGTACTTC.

The chain has TRBV10-1 and TRBJ1-1; D remains unclear. V gave up 6 bases and J gave up 0 bases, with 8 bases separating them. CDR3 size: 13 residues. Germline V gene sequence: CDR1 WNHNN, CDR2 SYGVQD (reference sequence). Here the CDR3 reads CASRDNMNTEAFF. The CDR3 DNA is TGCGCCAGCAGAGACAACATGAACACTGAAGCTTTCTTT.

The V call is TRBV5-4, the J call TRBJ2-7; 12 bases align to TRBD2. This CDR3 region has 15 residues. Germline V lookup: CDR1 SGHNT, CDR2 YYREEE (reference sequence). Losses at the gene ends were 4 bases for V and 4 bases for J; bases not matched to a gene: 6. CDR3 nucleotides: TGTGCCAGCAGCAGCAGGACTAGCGGGATTTACGAGCAGTACTTC. Its translation: CASSSRTSGIYEQYF.